This TCR beta chain was sequenced for a study of T cell responses to AZD1222 COVID-19 vaccine. Trimming shortened V by 3 bases and J by 1 base, and 6 bases separated the two germline ends. This CDR3 has 13 residues. Per germline, CDR1 MNHEY and CDR2 SMNVEV (reference sequence). Measured with immunoSEQ multiplex PCR; TCRdb has only the in-frame clones, and not every one. Of 65,000 to 80,000 clones listed, roughly nine tenths are singletons. This clone was counted once. Its matching antigen is unknown. Regarding the study as a whole: Baseline testing showed seropositivity in only a handful of AZD1222 recipients. It should be noted that donors were predominantly white British and more often female, and clonal diversity was possibly underestimated. The study found Spike-specific TCR breadth and depth rose after two AZD1222 doses. The study found vaccine-associated CD4 TCRs spanning spike, dominant at 160-218 and 743-854.

Sample: peripheral blood, taken on day 0 of AZD1222 vaccination. This clonotype originated in an adult in good health. The chain carries TRBV27 and TRBJ1-1; D ambiguous. The DNA for the CDR3 is TGTGCCAGCAGTTTTCGCGGGAACACTGAAGCTTTCTTT. Translated: CASSFRGNTEAFF.